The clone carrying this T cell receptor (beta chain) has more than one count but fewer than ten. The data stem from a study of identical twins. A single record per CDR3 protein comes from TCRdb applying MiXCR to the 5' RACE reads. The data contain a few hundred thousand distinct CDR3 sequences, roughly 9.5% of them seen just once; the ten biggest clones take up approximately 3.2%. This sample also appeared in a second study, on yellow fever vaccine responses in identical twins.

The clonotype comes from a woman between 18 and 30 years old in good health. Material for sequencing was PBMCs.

CDR3 region: CASSPVARGTPYEQYF. The DNA of the CDR3 is TGTGCCAGCAGCCCAGTGGCGCGGGGGACCCCCTACGAGCAGTACTTC. The chain links TRBV11-2 to TRBJ2-7; 7 nucleotides match TRBD2. The CDR3 runs 16 residues. With V trimmed by 5 bases and J by 2 bases, 12 bases remained unmatched. CDR1 SGHAT and CDR2 FQNNGV come from the germline V gene.